The present T cell receptor beta chain was sequenced within a study of shared clonotypes between healthy human individuals. General study points: The study found lower generation probabilities in non-shared clonotypes than in those shared by all four donors.

Method: immunoSEQ multiplex PCR; TCRdb's copy keeps in-frame clones and lacks some. The sample contains more than 2 million clones, just under 95% of which appear only once. Concerning this clone itself: Antigen specificity is unknown.

The length of the CDR3 is 12 residues. Germline V gives CDR1 SEHNR, CDR2 FQNEAQ (reference sequence). With 6 bases removed from V and 7 bases from J, the gap between germline ends came to 12 bases. Positive CCR7 selection of CD45RO-negative cells yielded the naive CD8 cells, and terminally differentiated effector memory CD45RA+ cells were excluded. The TCR was taken from a man aged 18 to 29 in good health. The chain combines TRBV7-9 with TRBJ1-1; D is unresolved. The sample consisted of naive CD8+ T cells sorted from blood. CDR3 sequence: CASSLPRGEAFF. In DNA form, the CDR3 reads TGTGCCAGCAGTCTACCCCGGGGTGAAGCTTTCTTT.